In its sample, the clone carrying this T cell receptor (beta chain) was seen a few times. Its antigen is still unknown. The source of the sample is a study of beta chain features in type 1 diabetes. The study, taken as a whole, reports: HLA effects on TCRB rearrangement stayed unresolved here. A potential PCR bias toward shorter templates would be equal in patient and control samples. In comparison with healthy donors, patients had naive, central memory and Treg TCRB repertoires that appeared more similar. In all four CD4+ subsets, TCRB CDR3 length was significantly, moderately reduced in type 1 diabetes. Lower insertion and higher deletion counts appeared at VDJ junctions in type 1 diabetes patients.

J lost 4 bases, V lost 0 bases, and 7 bases had no gene match. CDR1 is SGHRS and CDR2 is YFSETQ in the germline V gene. The CDR3 extends over 16 amino acids. The entirety of the isolated RNA underwent reverse transcription, so expressed TCRB transcripts were sequenced. Using immunoSEQ multiplex PCR, the repertoire was profiled, and TCRdb retains in-frame clones only, with some absent. The data contain more than 150,000 clones, 9% of them singletons. The TCR was taken from a woman in her twenties or thirties with type 1 diabetes. The chain joins TRBV5-1 to TRBJ2-3; TRBD1 agrees at 8 bases. The sequenced sample was central memory CD4+ T cells from blood. CDR3 in DNA: TGCGCCAGCAGCTTGGTGGCAGGGGGCTTCGCAGATACGCAGTATTTT. Its protein product is CASSLVAGGFADTQYF. Combining the CDR3 with reference TRBV5-1 and TRBJ2-3 gives the whole variable domain KAGVTQTPRYLIKTRGQQVTLSCSPISGHRSVSWYQQTPGQGLQFLFEYFSETQRNKGNFPGRFSGRQFSNSRSEMNVSTLELGDSALYLCASSLVAGGFADTQYFGPGTRLTVL.